The T cell receptor (beta chain) described here comes from a study of graft-versus-host responses after intestinal transplantation. As for the study in general: Anti-thymocyte globulin induction was given to all recipients, followed by tacrolimus and steroids for roughly 3 years.

Method: immunoSEQ multiplex PCR; TCRdb's copy keeps in-frame clones and lacks some. The sample yields some 120,000 clones, around nine tenths seen once. The study, taken as a whole, reports: Recipient-marrow GvH clones were detected, some having first appeared in ileum or blood.

CDR3 size: 13 residues. The germline CDR1 and CDR2 sequences are SGHRS and YFSETQ. Unmatched junction bases numbered 1, after V lost 8 bases and J lost 1 base. To note about this clone: Its antigen is not known.

Sequenced material: unstimulated CD4+ T cells sorted from spleen or lymph node cells, taken before intestinal transplant. This sequence originates from a human donor who received an intestinal transplant. The rearrangement joins TRBV5-1 to TRBJ2-2; TRBD1 matches at 8 bases. Here the CDR3 reads CASGTGNTGELFF. The CDR3, as DNA: TGCGCCAGTGGGACAGGGAACACCGGGGAGCTGTTTTTT.